This is a list of T cell receptor beta chains from one sample in a study of patients and donors after allogeneic stem cell transplantation. From the RT-PCR reads, TCRdb called clonotypes with MiXCR, one entry per CDR3 protein. This sample has tens of thousands of distinct CDR3 sequences, with 48% found just once. The sequencing sample was made of blood, either unsorted or a sorted T cell fraction (not recorded which). The receptors were gathered from a human donor who was either an allogeneic HSCT recipient or a stem cell or donor lymphocyte infusion donor (not recorded which). It is not recorded whose cells these are; they may come from a transplant donor. CDR3s include the opening cysteine and the closing phenylalanine or tryptophan. Each record gives: clone size, V gene, J gene, D gene, CDR3 DNA, CDR3 protein. A D gene is named only where the DNA matches it firmly. The size of a clone is reported for some rows only, either as once, few or many, or as a class for expanded clones.

.,TRBV20-1,TRBJ1-1,TRBD1,TGCAGTGCCGGGGACAGAGTAAACACTGAAGCTTTCTTT,CSAGDRVNTEAFF
.,TRBV28,TRBJ1-5,.,TGTGCCAGCAGTTTATCCCGGGGGAACGGCAATCAGCCCCAGCATTTT,CASSLSRGNGNQPQHF
.,TRBV20-1,TRBJ1-5,TRBD1,TGCAGTGCGAAAACAGGGGGCAATCAGCCCCAGCATTTT,CSAKTGGNQPQHF
once,TRBV5-5,TRBJ1-5,.,TGTGCCAGCAGCTTGCTTGACAACGATCAGCCCCAGCATTTT,CASSLLDNDQPQHF
.,TRBV7-3,TRBJ2-2,.,TGTGCCAGTAGCCCTAACACCGGGGAGCTGTTTTTT,CASSPNTGELFF
.,TRBV7-3,TRBJ2-3,TRBD2,TGTGCCAGCAGCCCGCCGGGACTAGCGGTCACAGATACGCAGTATTTT,CASSPPGLAVTDTQYF
few,TRBV12-3/TRBV12-4,TRBJ1-5,.,TGTGCCAGCAGATGGGGGGGGCAGGGCAATCAGCCCCAGCATTTT,CASRWGGQGNQPQHF
few,TRBV5-5,TRBJ1-1,.,TGTGCCAGCAGCCCCTGGGTCTTCCAGGGATTAACTGAAGCTTTCTTT,CASSPWVFQGLTEAFF
.,TRBV28,TRBJ1-1,.,TGTGCCAGCAGTTTCAGTCGATCCTTTAACACTGAAGCTTTCTTT,CASSFSRSFNTEAFF
.,TRBV24-1,TRBJ2-1,.,TGTGCCACCAGTGATTCGCGGAGAGAGCAGTTCTTC,CATSDSRREQFF
few,TRBV20-1,TRBJ1-5,.,TGCAGTGCTGGCGAGCAGCCCCAGCATTTT,CSAGEQPQHF
few,TRBV7-2,TRBJ1-2,.,TGTGCCAGCAGCTACCCGCCGGGGACCGTCTATGGCTACACCTTC,CASSYPPGTVYGYTF
.,TRBV7-6,TRBJ2-7,.,TGTGCCAGCAGCTTAAATCCCCGGGCCGAGCAGTACTTC,CASSLNPRAEQYF
.,TRBV7-9,TRBJ1-2,TRBD1,TGTGCCAGCAGCCCTGCCGGGACAGGGACATCTAACTATGGCTACACCTTC,CASSPAGTGTSNYGYTF
few,TRBV12-3/TRBV12-4,TRBJ1-5,.,TGTGCCAGCAGTTTAAAAGAAGGCAGGTTCTCCAATCAGCCCCAGCATTTT,CASSLKEGRFSNQPQHF
.,TRBV29-1,TRBJ2-4,TRBD1,TGCAGCGTGGGACAGGGAGACAAAAACATTCAGTACTTC,CSVGQGDKNIQYF
few,TRBV7-2,TRBJ1-2,.,TGTGCCAGCAGCTTAGAGACGGTGGGTGGGGCAGTAGGCGGCTACACCTTC,CASSLETVGGAVGGYTF
.,TRBV12-3/TRBV12-4,TRBJ1-2,.,TGTGCCAGCAGTTTAGCTCCGAGGGGTCCAGATGGCTACACCTTC,CASSLAPRGPDGYTF
few,TRBV28,TRBJ1-5,TRBD1,TGTGCCAGCAGTTTATCCATGGGACAGGGGGAAAATCAGCCCCAGCATTTT,CASSLSMGQGENQPQHF
few,TRBV24-1,TRBJ1-5,.,TGTGCCACCAGTTCGGGGCAAGATAGCAATCAGCCCCAGCATTTT,CATSSGQDSNQPQHF
few,TRBV6-2/TRBV6-3,TRBJ1-1,.,TGTGCCAGCAGTTATTACCCCCGGGCGACTGAAGCTTTCTTT,CASSYYPRATEAFF
few,TRBV28,TRBJ1-3,.,TGTGCCAGCATCCCTTCGACAGCCGGCTCTGGAAACACCATATATTTT,CASIPSTAGSGNTIYF
.,TRBV3-1,TRBJ2-5,.,TGTGCCAGCAGCCAGACTGCTTCGCGACAGGAGACCCAGTACTTC,CASSQTASRQETQYF
.,TRBV21-1,TRBJ1-2,.,TGTGCCAGCAGCAAGGAGGACAGAGCTAACTATGGCTACACCTTC,CASSKEDRANYGYTF
few,TRBV12-3/TRBV12-4,TRBJ1-2,TRBD1,TGTGCCAGCAGTTTAACCCAAACAGGGGGCGGTGGTGGCTACACCTTC,CASSLTQTGGGGGYTF
.,TRBV29-1,TRBJ1-1,TRBD1,TGCAGCGTTGAACCCCGACAGGGGGCGAGTGAAGCTTTCTTT,CSVEPRQGASEAFF
few,TRBV28,TRBJ1-4,.,TGTGCCAGCAGGGACAGCCATAATGAAAAACTGTTTTTT,CASRDSHNEKLFF
.,TRBV4-3,TRBJ1-4,TRBD1,TGCGCCAGCAGCCAGGCCGGGACAGGAGTTAATGAAAAACTGTTTTTT,CASSQAGTGVNEKLFF
.,TRBV28,TRBJ1-4,TRBD1,TGTGCCAGCAGCTCCGGGACAGGGGTCTATAATGAAAAACTGTTTTTT,CASSSGTGVYNEKLFF
.,TRBV27,TRBJ1-4,.,TGTGCCAGCAATTACGGCCCGCCTAATGAAAAACTGTTTTTT,CASNYGPPNEKLFF
.,TRBV28,TRBJ2-5,TRBD2,TGTGCCAGCAGTCCGCTAGCGGGAAACCAAGAGACCCAGTACTTC,CASSPLAGNQETQYF
.,TRBV20-1,TRBJ1-5,.,TGCAGTGCTAGAGGGACAGATGATCAGCCCCAGCATTTT,CSARGTDDQPQHF
few,TRBV7-9,TRBJ1-2,.,TGTGCCAGCAGCTTGGGTCGAGGCTACACCTTC,CASSLGRGYTF
.,TRBV4-1,TRBJ2-1,.,TGCGCCAGCAGCCAAGCGTGGGGGATCAATGAGCAGTTCTTC,CASSQAWGINEQFF
.,TRBV28,TRBJ2-7,.,TGTGCCAGCACCATATTACAAAGCTCCTACGAGCAGTACTTC,CASTILQSSYEQYF
once,TRBV21-1,TRBJ2-1,.,TGTGCCAGCAGCAAAGAGAGGAGCGGGAGGGCCCTCTACAATGAGCAGTTCTTC,CASSKERSGRALYNEQFF
.,TRBV2,TRBJ1-1,.,TGTGCCAGCAGTGAAGACTCCTACCCATCCAACACTGAAGCTTTCTTT,CASSEDSYPSNTEAFF
.,TRBV11-2,TRBJ1-2,.,TGTGCCAGCAGCTTAGGTCCCGCGTACTATGGCTACACCTTC,CASSLGPAYYGYTF
.,TRBV6-5,TRBJ1-3,.,TGTGCCAGCAGTTACTCGAACCGGGCCGGGGGAAACACCATATATTTT,CASSYSNRAGGNTIYF
few,TRBV6-5,TRBJ1-1,.,TGTGCCAGCAGTTACTCCAGGAGCCGTGAAGCTTTCTTT,CASSYSRSREAFF
.,TRBV27,TRBJ2-5,.,TGTGCCAGCAGTTTATCAGTAGCGCTCCAAGAGACCCAGTACTTC,CASSLSVALQETQYF
.,TRBV28,TRBJ2-7,TRBD2,TGTGCCAGCTCGCCGGAAGGCGGGGGACCTTACGAGCAGTACTTC,CASSPEGGGPYEQYF
.,TRBV20-1,TRBJ1-2,.,TGCAGTGCTAGAGATGGCTACACCTTC,CSARDGYTF
.,TRBV6-1,TRBJ1-1,.,TGTGCCAGCAGTGTCTGGGAGAAGAACACTGAAGCTTTCTTT,CASSVWEKNTEAFF
.,TRBV28,TRBJ2-7,.,TGTGCCAGCTTCCAGCTCCAGGGTCCCTCCTACGAGCAGTACTTC,CASFQLQGPSYEQYF
few,TRBV6-2/TRBV6-3,TRBJ2-7,.,TGTGCCAGCAGTTACGGGACAAGCTCCTACGAGCAGTACTTC,CASSYGTSSYEQYF
.,TRBV18,TRBJ1-6,TRBD1,TGTGCCAGCTCACCGCGTCCGACAGGGGGTCCTAGCTCCTATAATTCACCCCTCCACTTT,CASSPRPTGGPSSYNSPLHF
.,TRBV28,TRBJ1-2,.,TGTGCCAGCAGCCCCGGGGAGTTCCCTATGCGGGGCTACACCTTC,CASSPGEFPMRGYTF
.,TRBV12-3/TRBV12-4,TRBJ1-1,.,TGTGCCAGCAACTTGGTAGAGAGTCAGGCTGAAGCTTTCTTT,CASNLVESQAEAFF
.,TRBV28,TRBJ1-1,.,TGTGCCAGCAGTTTACGGTTTGGGAACACTGAAGCTTTCTTT,CASSLRFGNTEAFF
.,TRBV6-5,TRBJ1-1,.,TGTGCCAGCAGTTACTCGGGTTCTACACGCACTGAAGCTTTCTTT,CASSYSGSTRTEAFF
.,TRBV12-3/TRBV12-4,TRBJ1-2,TRBD1,TGTGCCAGCAGTTTTAGTGGCACAGGGGGCTATGGCTACACCTTC,CASSFSGTGGYGYTF
.,TRBV28,TRBJ1-2,TRBD1,TGTGCCAGCAGGACAACAGGGGGCAAAAGGGGTGGCTACACCTTC,CASRTTGGKRGGYTF
.,TRBV5-4,TRBJ1-5,.,TGTGCCAGCAGCTTGGCCGGAGCCAATCAGCCCCAGCATTTT,CASSLAGANQPQHF
.,TRBV4-2,TRBJ2-2,TRBD2,TGTGCCAGCAGCCAAGGAGGGACTACCCGGGAAACCGGGGAGCTGTTTTTT,CASSQGGTTRETGELFF
.,TRBV27,TRBJ1-4,.,TGTGCCAGCAGGAAGGGACAAAGTGCGGAAAAACTGTTTTTT,CASRKGQSAEKLFF
few,TRBV7-2,TRBJ1-5,TRBD1,TGTGCCAGCAGCTACCGGACAGGGGTGAATCAGCCCCAGCATTTT,CASSYRTGVNQPQHF
.,TRBV20-1,TRBJ2-3,TRBD2,TGCAGTGCCACAAAGGTGTCTAGCGGGAGGATAGCAGATACGCAGTATTTT,CSATKVSSGRIADTQYF
.,TRBV29-1,TRBJ1-2,.,TGCAGCGTTGTAGAGGATGGCTACACCTTC,CSVVEDGYTF
.,TRBV28,TRBJ1-1,.,TGTGCCAGCAGTTTAAAAATTTTGAGGGGGGACACTGAAGCTTTCTTT,CASSLKILRGDTEAFF